This TCR beta chain derives from a study of cytomegalovirus exposure and HLA in healthy donors. Looking at the study overall: Clustering assigned around 77% of the roughly 370 genotyped donors to the Caucasian-associated ancestry cluster. General study points: The investigators catalogued 160 or so TCR beta chains as cytomegalovirus-associated. HLA-A and HLA-B allele assignments for most subjects were reportedly predicted accurately using TCR beta sequences. In an earlier analysis, in around 590 donors, most V segments appeared productive either ~90% or ~30% of the time.

Per germline, CDR1 ENHRY and CDR2 SYGVKD. The CDR3 has 15 amino acids. The V gene end was trimmed by 2 bases and the J gene end by 5 bases; junction bases not matched to a gene: 3. A remark on this clone: What it recognizes is unknown.

The PCR used 60 Vbeta and 13 Jbeta primers. Sequencing was performed with immunoSEQ multiplex PCR; in TCRdb, only in-frame clones are kept and a portion is missing. The sample holds fewer than 200,000 clones, roughly 80% seen once. This rearrangement joins TRBV10-3 to TRBJ2-1; 10 bases align to TRBD2. The sample taken for sequencing was PBMCs. This sequence was found in a woman aged 45-65 years in good health and CMV-seropositive. The CDR3 DNA reads as TGTGCCATCAGTGAGAGCGGGGGGGCAGACAATGAGCAGTTCTTC. Translation gives CAISESGGADNEQFF.